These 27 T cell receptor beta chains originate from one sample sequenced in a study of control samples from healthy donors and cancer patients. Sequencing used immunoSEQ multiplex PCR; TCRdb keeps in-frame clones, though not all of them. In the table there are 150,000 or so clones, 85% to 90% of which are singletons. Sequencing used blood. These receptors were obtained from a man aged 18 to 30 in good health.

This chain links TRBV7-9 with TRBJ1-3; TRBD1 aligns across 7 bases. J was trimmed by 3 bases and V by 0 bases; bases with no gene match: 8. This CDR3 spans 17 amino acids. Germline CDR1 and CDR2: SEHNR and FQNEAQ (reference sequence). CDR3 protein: CASSLALDRVHGNTIYF. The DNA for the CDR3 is TGTGCCAGCAGCTTAGCCCTCGACAGGGTTCATGGAAACACCATATATTTT. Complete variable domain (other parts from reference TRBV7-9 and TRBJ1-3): DTGVSQNPRHKITKRGQNVTFRCDPISEHNRLYWYRQTLGQGPEFLTYFQNEAQLEKSRLLSDRFSAERPKGSFSTLEIQRTEQGDSAMYLCASSLALDRVHGNTIYFGEGSWLTVV.

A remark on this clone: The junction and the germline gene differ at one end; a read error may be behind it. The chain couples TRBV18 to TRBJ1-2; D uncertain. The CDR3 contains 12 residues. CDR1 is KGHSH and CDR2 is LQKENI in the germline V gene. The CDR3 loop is CASSPRDYGYTF. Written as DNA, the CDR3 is TGTGCCAGCTCCCCACGCGACTATGGCTACACCTTC. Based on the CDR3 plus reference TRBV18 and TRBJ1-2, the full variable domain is NAGVMQNPRHLVRRRGQEARLRCSPMKGHSHVYWYRQLPEEGLKFMVYLQKENIIDESGMPKERFSAEFPKEGPSILRIQQVVRGDSAAYFCASSPRDYGYTFGSGTRLTVV.

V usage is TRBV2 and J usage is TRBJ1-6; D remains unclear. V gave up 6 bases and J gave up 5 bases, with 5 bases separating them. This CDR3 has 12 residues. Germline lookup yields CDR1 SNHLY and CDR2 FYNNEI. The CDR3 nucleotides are TGTGCCAGCAGCCCGAATAATTCACCCCTCCACTTT. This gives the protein CASSPNNSPLHF.

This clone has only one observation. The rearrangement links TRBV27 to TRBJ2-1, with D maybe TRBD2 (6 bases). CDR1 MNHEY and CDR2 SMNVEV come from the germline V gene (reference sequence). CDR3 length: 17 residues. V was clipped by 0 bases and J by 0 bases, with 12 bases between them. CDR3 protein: CASSLSRRGSSYNEQFF. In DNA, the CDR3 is TGTGCCAGCAGTTTATCTAGGCGGGGAAGCTCCTACAATGAGCAGTTCTTC.

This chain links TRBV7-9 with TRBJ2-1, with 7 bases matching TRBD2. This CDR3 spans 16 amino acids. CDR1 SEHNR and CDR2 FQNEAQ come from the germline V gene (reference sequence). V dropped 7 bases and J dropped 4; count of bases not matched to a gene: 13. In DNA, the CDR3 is TGTGCCAGCACATTTTACGGGGGACTACCTTACAATGAGCAGTTCTTC. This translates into CASTFYGGLPYNEQFF.

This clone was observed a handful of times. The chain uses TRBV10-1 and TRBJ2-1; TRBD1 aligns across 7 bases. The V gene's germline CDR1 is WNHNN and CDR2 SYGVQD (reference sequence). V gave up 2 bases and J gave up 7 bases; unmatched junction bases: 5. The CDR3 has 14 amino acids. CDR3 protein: CASSERGRPNEQFF. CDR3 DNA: TGCGCCAGCAGTGAGAGGGGGCGCCCGAATGAGCAGTTCTTC.

This CDR3 is CASSMGSGAQGPQHF. The CDR3 DNA follows: TGTGCCAGTAGTATGGGTAGCGGGGCCCAAGGGCCCCAGCATTTT. The chain uses TRBV19 and TRBJ1-5, with D maybe TRBD1 (5 bases). V was clipped by 3 bases and J by 9 bases, with 18 bases between them. Germline lookup yields CDR1 LNHDA and CDR2 SQIVND (reference sequence). The CDR3 is made up of 15 amino acids.

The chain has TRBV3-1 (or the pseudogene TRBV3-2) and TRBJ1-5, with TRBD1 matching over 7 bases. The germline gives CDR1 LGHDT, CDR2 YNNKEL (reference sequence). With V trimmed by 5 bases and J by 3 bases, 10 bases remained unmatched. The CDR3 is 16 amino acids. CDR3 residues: CASSTQGQKDNQPQHF. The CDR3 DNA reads TGTGCCAGCAGCACCCAGGGACAGAAGGACAATCAGCCCCAGCATTTT.

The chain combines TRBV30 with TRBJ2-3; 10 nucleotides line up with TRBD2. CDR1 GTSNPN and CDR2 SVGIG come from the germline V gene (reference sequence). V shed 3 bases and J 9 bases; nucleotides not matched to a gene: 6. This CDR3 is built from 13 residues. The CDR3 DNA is TGTGCCTGGAGCGCTAGCGGGGGCGTGACGCAGTATTTT. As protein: CAWSASGGVTQYF.

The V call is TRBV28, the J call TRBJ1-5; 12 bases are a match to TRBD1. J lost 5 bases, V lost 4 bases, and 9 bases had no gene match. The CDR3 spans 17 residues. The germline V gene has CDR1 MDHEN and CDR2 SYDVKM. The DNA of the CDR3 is TGTGCCAGCAGTTCACTCATCGGGACAGGGGGCCATCAGCCCCAGCATTTT. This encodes CASSSLIGTGGHQPQHF.

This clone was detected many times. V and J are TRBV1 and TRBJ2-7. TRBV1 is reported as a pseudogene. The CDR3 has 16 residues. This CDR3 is CTSSQVRPPPSYEQYF. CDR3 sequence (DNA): TGCACCAGCAGCCAAGTTCGCCCTCCCCCTTCCTACGAGCAGTACTTC.

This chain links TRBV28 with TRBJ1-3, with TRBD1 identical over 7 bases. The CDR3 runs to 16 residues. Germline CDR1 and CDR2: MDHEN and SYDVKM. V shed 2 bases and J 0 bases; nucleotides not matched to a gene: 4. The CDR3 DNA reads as TGTGCCAGCAGTTTACAGGGGGTGAGCTCTGGAAACACCATATATTTT. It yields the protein CASSLQGVSSGNTIYF.

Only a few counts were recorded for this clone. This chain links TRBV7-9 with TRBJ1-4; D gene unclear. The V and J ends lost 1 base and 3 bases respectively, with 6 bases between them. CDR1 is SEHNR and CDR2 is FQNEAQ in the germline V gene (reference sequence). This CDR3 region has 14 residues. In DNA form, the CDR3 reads TGTGCCAGCAGCTTAGACACTTCTAATGAAAAACTGTTTTTT. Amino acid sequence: CASSLDTSNEKLFF.

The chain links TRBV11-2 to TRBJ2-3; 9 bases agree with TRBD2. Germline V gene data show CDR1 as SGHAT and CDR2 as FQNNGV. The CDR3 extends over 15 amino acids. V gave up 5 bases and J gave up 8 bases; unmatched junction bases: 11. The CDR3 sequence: CASSTAGGEVGTQYF. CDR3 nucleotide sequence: TGTGCCAGCAGCACTGCGGGGGGGGAGGTCGGTACGCAGTATTTT.

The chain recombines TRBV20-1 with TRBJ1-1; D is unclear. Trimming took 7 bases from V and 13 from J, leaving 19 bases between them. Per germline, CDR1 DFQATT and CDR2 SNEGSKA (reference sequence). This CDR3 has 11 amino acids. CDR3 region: CSVLAPQSVFF. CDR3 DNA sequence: TGCAGTGTTCTCGCCCCCCAATCTGTTTTCTTT.

The CDR3 reads CASSRGEADEKLFF. The CDR3 bases are TGTGCCAGCAGCCGAGGGGAAGCCGACGAAAAACTGTTTTTT. The V and J genes are TRBV5-4 and TRBJ1-4; D is perhaps TRBD1 (5 bases). The germline CDR1 and CDR2 sequences are SGHNT and YYREEE (reference sequence). The germline V and J ends were trimmed by 4 bases and 8 bases, with 15 bases remaining between them. The CDR3 covers 14 residues.

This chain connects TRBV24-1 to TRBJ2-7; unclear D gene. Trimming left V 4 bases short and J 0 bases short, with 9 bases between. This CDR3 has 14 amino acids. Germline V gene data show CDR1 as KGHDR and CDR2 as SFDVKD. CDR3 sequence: CATSDTGSSYEQYF. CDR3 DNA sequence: TGTGCCACCAGTGACACCGGCAGCTCCTACGAGCAGTACTTC.

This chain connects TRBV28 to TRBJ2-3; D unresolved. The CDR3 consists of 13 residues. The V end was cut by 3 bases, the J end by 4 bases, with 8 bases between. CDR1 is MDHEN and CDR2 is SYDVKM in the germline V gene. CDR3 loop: CASSLGWADTQYF. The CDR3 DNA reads TGTGCCAGCAGTTTGGGATGGGCAGATACGCAGTATTTT.

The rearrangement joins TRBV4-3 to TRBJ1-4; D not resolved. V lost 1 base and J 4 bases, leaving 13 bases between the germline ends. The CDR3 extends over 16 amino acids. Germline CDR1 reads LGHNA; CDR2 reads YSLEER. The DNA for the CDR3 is TGCGCCAGCAGCCAAGTCCGGGTGGGAGGTAATGAAAAACTGTTTTTT. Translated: CASSQVRVGGNEKLFF.

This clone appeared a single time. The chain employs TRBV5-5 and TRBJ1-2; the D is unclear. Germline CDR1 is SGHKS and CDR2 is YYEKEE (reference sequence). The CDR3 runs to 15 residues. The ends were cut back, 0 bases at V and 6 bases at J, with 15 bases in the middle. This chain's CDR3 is CASSLERVRSDGYTF. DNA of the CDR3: TGTGCCAGCAGCTTGGAGAGGGTCAGGAGTGATGGCTACACCTTC.

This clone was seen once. CDR3 in DNA: TGTGCCAGCAGCGTAGAGGATGTTGCTAGCGGGGGGAATGAGCAGTTCTTC. Translated: CASSVEDVASGGNEQFF. The chain links TRBV9 to TRBJ2-1; 11 bases are shared with TRBD2. V lost 0 bases and J lost 7; bases outside the gene matches: 9. The length of the CDR3 is 17 residues. Germline V gene lookup returns CDR1 SGDLS and CDR2 YYNGEE.

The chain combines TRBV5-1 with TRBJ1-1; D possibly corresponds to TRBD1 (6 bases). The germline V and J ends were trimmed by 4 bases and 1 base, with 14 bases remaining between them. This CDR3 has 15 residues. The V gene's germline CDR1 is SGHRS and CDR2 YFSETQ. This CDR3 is CASSPWTASNTEAFF. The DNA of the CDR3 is TGCGCCAGCAGCCCCTGGACAGCCTCGAACACTGAAGCTTTCTTT.

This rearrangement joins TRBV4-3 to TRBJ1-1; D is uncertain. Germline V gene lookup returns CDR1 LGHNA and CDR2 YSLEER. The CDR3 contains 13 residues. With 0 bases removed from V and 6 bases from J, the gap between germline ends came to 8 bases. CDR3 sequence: CASSQDKSSEAFF. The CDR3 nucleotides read TGCGCCAGCAGCCAAGATAAGAGTTCTGAAGCTTTCTTT.

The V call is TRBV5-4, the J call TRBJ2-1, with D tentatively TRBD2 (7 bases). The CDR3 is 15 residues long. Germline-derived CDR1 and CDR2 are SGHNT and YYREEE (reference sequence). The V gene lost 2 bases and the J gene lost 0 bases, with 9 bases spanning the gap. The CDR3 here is CASSFGGLSYNEQFF. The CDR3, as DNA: TGTGCCAGCAGCTTCGGGGGGCTCTCCTACAATGAGCAGTTCTTC.

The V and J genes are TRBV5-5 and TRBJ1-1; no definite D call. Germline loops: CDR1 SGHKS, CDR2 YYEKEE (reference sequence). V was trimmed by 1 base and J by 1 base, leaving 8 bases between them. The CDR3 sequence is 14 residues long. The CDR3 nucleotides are TGTGCCAGCAGCTTGTTCCAGACGAACACTGAAGCTTTCTTT. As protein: CASSLFQTNTEAFF.

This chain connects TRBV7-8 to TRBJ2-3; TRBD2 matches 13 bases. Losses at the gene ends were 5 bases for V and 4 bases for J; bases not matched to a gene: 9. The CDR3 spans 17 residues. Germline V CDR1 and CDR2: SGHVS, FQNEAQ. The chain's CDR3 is CASSLRGLAGLPDTQYF. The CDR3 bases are TGTGCCAGCAGCCTCAGGGGACTAGCGGGGTTGCCAGATACGCAGTATTTT.

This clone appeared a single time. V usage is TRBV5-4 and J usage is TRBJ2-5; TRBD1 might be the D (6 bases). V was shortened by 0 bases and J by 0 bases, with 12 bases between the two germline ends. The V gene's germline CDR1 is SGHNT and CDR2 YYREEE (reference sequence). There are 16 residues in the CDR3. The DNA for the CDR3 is TGTGCCAGCAGCTTGGAGGCAGGGGCCTACCAAGAGACCCAGTACTTC. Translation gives CASSLEAGAYQETQYF.